The present TCR beta chain was sequenced within a study of blood T cell repertoires in COVID-19. Whole-study context: Donors in the United States, Italy and Spain gave samples during acute or convalescent COVID-19.

Germline CDR1 is DFQATT and CDR2 is SNEGSKA (reference sequence). This CDR3 spans 11 amino acids. TCRdb keeps only in-frame clones here, not all; method: immunoSEQ multiplex PCR. The table includes 120,000 or so clones, around 82% detected once. The sample consisted of peripheral blood. This sequence was found in a man at least 80 years old with active or convalescent COVID-19. The chain joins TRBV20-1 to TRBJ1-1, with 7 bases aligning to TRBD1. CDR3 region: CIGQADTEAFF. CDR3 DNA sequence: TGCATCGGACAGGCCGACACTGAAGCTTTCTTT.